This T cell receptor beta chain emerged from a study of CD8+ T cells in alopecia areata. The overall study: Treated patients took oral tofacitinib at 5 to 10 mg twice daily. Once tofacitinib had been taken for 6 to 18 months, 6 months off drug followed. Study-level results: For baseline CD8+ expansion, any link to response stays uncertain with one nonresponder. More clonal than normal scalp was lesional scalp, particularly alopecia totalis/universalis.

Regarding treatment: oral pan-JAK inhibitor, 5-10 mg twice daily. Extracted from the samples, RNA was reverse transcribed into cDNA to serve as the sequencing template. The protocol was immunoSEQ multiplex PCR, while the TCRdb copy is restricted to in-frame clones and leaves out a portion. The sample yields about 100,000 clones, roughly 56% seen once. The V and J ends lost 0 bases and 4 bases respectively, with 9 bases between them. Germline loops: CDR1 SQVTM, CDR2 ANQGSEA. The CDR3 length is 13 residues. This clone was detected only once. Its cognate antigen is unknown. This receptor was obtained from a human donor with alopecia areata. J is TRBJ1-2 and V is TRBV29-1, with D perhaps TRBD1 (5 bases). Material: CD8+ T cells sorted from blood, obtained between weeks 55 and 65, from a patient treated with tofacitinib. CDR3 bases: TGCAGCGTTGAAGACAGGGCGATCTATGGCTACACCTTC. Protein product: CSVEDRAIYGYTF.